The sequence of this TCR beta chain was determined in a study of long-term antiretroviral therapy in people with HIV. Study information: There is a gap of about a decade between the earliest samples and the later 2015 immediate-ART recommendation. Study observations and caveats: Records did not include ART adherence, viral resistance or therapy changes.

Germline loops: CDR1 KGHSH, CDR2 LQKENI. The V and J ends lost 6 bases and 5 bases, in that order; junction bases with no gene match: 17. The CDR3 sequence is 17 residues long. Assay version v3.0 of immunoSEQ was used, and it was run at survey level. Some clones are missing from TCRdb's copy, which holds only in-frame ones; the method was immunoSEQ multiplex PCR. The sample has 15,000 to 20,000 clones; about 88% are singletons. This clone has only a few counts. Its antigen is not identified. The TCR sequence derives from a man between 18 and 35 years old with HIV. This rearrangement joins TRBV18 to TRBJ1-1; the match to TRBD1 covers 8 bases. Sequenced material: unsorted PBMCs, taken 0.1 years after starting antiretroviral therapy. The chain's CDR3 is CASSSSRQGIGGTEAFF. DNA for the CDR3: TGTGCCAGCTCGTCATCCCGACAGGGGATCGGTGGAACTGAAGCTTTCTTT.